This T cell receptor (beta chain) derives from a study of identical twins. From the 5' RACE reads, TCRdb called clonotypes with MiXCR, one entry per CDR3 protein. The profile covers fewer than 900,000 distinct CDR3 sequences, with around a sixth appearing a single time and roughly 14% taken by the ten largest. The CDR3 consists of 15 residues. V dropped 8 bases and J dropped 0 bases, with 14 bases sitting between them. Healthy Caucasians made up all donors. The sample was also linked to a second study, of T cells expressing NK-cell markers. That paper notes: What restricted sorting to alpha-beta TCR T cells in several experiments was an anti-gamma-delta TCR antibody.

The source of this sequence is a woman in her late teens or twenties in good health. The chain has TRBV12-3 or TRBV12-4 and TRBJ2-4; D is uncertain. Material for sequencing was PBMCs. CDR3 nucleotide sequence: TGTGCCAGCTCGATGGTAGCAGGAGCCAAAAACATTCAGTACTTC. Translating it yields CASSMVAGAKNIQYF.